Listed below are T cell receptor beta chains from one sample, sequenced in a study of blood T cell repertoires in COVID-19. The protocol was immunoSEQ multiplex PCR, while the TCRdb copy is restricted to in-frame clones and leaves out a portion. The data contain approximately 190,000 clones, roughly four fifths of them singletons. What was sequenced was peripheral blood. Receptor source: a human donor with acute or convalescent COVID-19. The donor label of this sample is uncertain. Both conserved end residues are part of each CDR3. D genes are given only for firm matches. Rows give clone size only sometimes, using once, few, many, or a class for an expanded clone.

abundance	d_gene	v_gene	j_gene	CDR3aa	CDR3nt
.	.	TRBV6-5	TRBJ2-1	CASREGTGSYNEQFF	TGTGCCAGCAGAGAGGGAACGGGATCCTACAATGAGCAGTTCTTC
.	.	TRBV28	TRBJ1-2	CASSSTRRFGYTF	TGTGCCAGCAGTTCGACACGCCGCTTTGGCTACACCTTC
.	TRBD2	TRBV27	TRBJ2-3	CASSFERGREGRGTDTQYF	TGTGCCAGCAGTTTTGAACGGGGGCGGGAGGGCCGTGGCACAGATACGCAGTATTTT
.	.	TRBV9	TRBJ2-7	CASSLGLSYEQYF	TGTGCCAGCAGCTTGGGACTTTCCTACGAGCAGTACTTC
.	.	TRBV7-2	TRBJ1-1	CASSLVHGGVGTEAFF	TGTGCCAGCAGCTTAGTGCATGGGGGCGTGGGCACTGAAGCTTTCTTT
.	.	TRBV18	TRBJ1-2	CASSPGLNYGYTF	TGTGCCAGCTCCCCGGGACTGAACTATGGCTACACCTTC
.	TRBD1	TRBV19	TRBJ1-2	CASTRTGNYGYTF	TGTGCCAGTACGAGGACAGGGAACTATGGCTACACCTTC
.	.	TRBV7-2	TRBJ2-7	CASSLEPSAPLAYEQYF	TGTGCCAGCAGCTTAGAGCCTAGCGCTCCACTCGCCTACGAGCAGTACTTC
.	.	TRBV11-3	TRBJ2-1	CASSTSSYNEQFF	TGTGCCAGCAGCACGAGCTCCTACAATGAGCAGTTCTTC
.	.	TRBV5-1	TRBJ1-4	CASSFSPGKEKLFF	TGCGCCAGCAGCTTCTCCCCAGGGAAGGAAAAACTGTTTTTT
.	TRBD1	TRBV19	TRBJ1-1	CASSKYYGTGTTEAFF	TGTGCCAGTAGTAAGTATTACGGGACAGGGACCACTGAAGCTTTCTTT
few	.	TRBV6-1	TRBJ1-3	CASSETGGGRTRNTIYF	TGTGCCAGCAGTGAAACGGGAGGAGGGAGGACTAGAAACACCATATATTTT
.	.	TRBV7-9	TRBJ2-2	CASSPSRVGTGELFF	TGTGCCAGCAGCCCGAGCCGGGTGGGCACCGGGGAGCTGTTTTTT
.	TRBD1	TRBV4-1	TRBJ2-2	CASSRDRGATGELFF	TGCGCCAGCAGCCGGGACAGGGGGGCGACCGGGGAGCTGTTTTTT
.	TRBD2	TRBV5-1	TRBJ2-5	CASSLSERSGATQYF	TGCGCCAGCAGCTTAAGTGAGCGGAGCGGGGCGACCCAGTACTTC
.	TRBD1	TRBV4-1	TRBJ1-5	CASSQDGDRNQPQHF	TGCGCCAGCAGCCAAGATGGGGACAGAAATCAGCCCCAGCATTTT
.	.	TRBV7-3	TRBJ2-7	CASSLLQGYEQYF	TGTGCCAGCAGCTTATTACAGGGCTACGAGCAGTACTTC
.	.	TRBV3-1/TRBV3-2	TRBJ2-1	CASSQDRIAGAYNEQFF	TGTGCCAGCAGCCAAGATCGAATAGCTGGAGCCTACAATGAGCAGTTCTTC
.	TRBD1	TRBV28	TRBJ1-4	CASSLRQGGLGEKLFF	TGTGCCAGCAGTTTACGACAGGGTGGCCTCGGGGAAAAACTGTTTTTT
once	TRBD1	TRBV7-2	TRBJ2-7	CASSPGTGPYEQYF	TGTGCCAGCAGCCCCGGGACAGGGCCCTACGAGCAGTACTTC
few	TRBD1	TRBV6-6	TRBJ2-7	CASSLISTGSGYEQYF	TGTGCCAGCAGTTTAATATCGACAGGGTCGGGGTACGAGCAGTACTTC
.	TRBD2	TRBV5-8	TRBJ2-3	CASSPAGGRTDTQYF	TGTGCCAGCAGCCCAGCAGGCGGGAGGACAGATACGCAGTATTTT
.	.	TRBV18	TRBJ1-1	CASSPSENTEAFF	TGTGCCAGCTCACCATCAGAGAACACTGAAGCTTTCTTT
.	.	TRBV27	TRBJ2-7	CASSPRGQGGGAEQYF	TGTGCCAGCAGTCCCCGCGGACAGGGCGGGGGAGCCGAGCAGTACTTC
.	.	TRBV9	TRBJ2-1	CASSPVQGTANEQFF	TGTGCCAGCAGCCCCGTCCAGGGCACAGCCAATGAGCAGTTCTTC
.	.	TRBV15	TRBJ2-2	CATSRGGGTGELFF	TGTGCCACCAGCAGAGGTGGGGGGACCGGGGAGCTGTTTTTT
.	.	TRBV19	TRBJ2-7	CASSLRAEGSYEQYF	TGTGCCAGTAGTCTCCGGGCGGAGGGCTCCTACGAGCAGTACTTC
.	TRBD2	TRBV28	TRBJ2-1	CASRLLAGGNRNEQFF	TGTGCCAGCAGACTCCTAGCGGGAGGTAATAGGAATGAGCAGTTCTTC